Each of the 5 T cell receptor beta chains below was sequenced from the same sample in a study of T cell changes during pregnancy in multiple sclerosis (dated by TCRdb to between 2018 and 2021). The library was obtained by the immunoSEQ multiplex PCR assay. TCRdb holds this immuneACCESS table with in-frame rearrangements only. Some clones are missing; in checked studies, unresolved V genes explain under half, and the rest has no known cause. The sample table holds roughly 100,000 clones, of which under 95% were seen once. Less than 2% of the sample is held by the ten biggest clonotypes. Here the sequenced sample was peripheral blood, taken after pregnancy. These receptor sequences come from a female donor with multiple sclerosis, enrolled in a pregnancy study.

This chain links TRBV2 with TRBJ1-1; 7 bases line up with TRBD1. The V segment lost 3 bases and the J segment 5 bases; nucleotides outside the gene matches: 12. This CDR3 is built from 16 residues. Per the germline V gene, CDR1 is SNHLY and CDR2 is FYNNEI. The CDR3 DNA follows: TGTGCCAGCAGTGAGAGGGGGCGACGCGCTGGGACTGAAGCTTTCTTT. As protein: CASSERGRRAGTEAFF.

The chain carries TRBV7-3 and TRBJ2-1; 10 nucleotides match TRBD2. The junction had 14 bases not matched to a gene; V was cut back by 5 bases and J by 4 bases. This CDR3 comprises 18 residues. Germline CDR1 and CDR2: SGHTA and FQGTGA. The CDR3 loop reads CASSTEGGAGGTYNEQFF. DNA for the CDR3: TGTGCCAGCAGCACCGAGGGGGGAGCGGGAGGGACTTACAATGAGCAGTTCTTC. Filled out from reference TRBV7-3 and TRBJ2-1, the complete variable domain reads GAGVSQTPSNKVTEKGKYVELRCDPISGHTALYWYRQSLGQGPEFLIYFQGTGAADDSGLPNDRFFAVRPEGSVSTLKIQRTERGDSAVYLCASSTEGGAGGTYNEQFFGPGTRLTVL.

This clone was counted once. The rearrangement joins TRBV5-1 to TRBJ1-4; 8 bases are shared with TRBD1. The CDR3 sequence is 16 residues long. Germline CDR1 reads SGHRS; CDR2 reads YFSETQ. V lost 0 bases to trimming and J lost 5 bases; unmatched junction nucleotides: 6. The CDR3 sequence: CASSLDGRGLNEKLFF. CDR3 nucleotide sequence: TGCGCCAGCAGCTTGGATGGCAGGGGGCTGAATGAAAAACTGTTTTTT. Based on the CDR3 plus reference TRBV5-1 and TRBJ1-4, the full variable domain is KAGVTQTPRYLIKTRGQQVTLSCSPISGHRSVSWYQQTPGQGLQFLFEYFSETQRNKGNFPGRFSGRQFSNSRSEMNVSTLELGDSALYLCASSLDGRGLNEKLFFGSGTQLSVL.

V gene TRBV4-1 combines with J gene TRBJ2-7; 7 bases match TRBD1. Losses at the gene ends were 0 bases for V and 5 bases for J; bases not matched to a gene: 7. Germline V gives CDR1 MGHRA, CDR2 YSYEKL. This CDR3 comprises 15 residues. This CDR3 reads CASSQEGYRGNEQYF. For the CDR3, the DNA is TGCGCCAGCAGCCAAGAGGGTTACAGGGGAAACGAGCAGTACTTC.

A single count supports this clone. The chain links TRBV30 to TRBJ1-3; perhaps TRBD1 as D (5 bases). Trimming took off 0 bases at V and 0 bases at J, with 9 bases between the two ends. The CDR3 extends over 15 amino acids. Germline V CDR1 and CDR2: GTSNPN, SVGIG (reference sequence). The CDR3: CAWSVGGSSGNTIYF. CDR3 in DNA: TGTGCCTGGAGTGTCGGGGGGAGCTCTGGAAACACCATATATTTT. The variable domain in full, with the rest retrieved from reference TRBV30 and TRBJ1-3, is SQTIHQWPATLVQPVGSPLSLECTVEGTSNPNLYWYRQAAGRGLQLLFYSVGIGQISSEVPQNLSASRPQDRQFILSSKKLLLSDSGFYLCAWSVGGSSGNTIYFGEGSWLTVV.